This T cell receptor delta chain derives from a study of γδ T cells in repeated Plasmodium falciparum infection. Whole-study findings and limits: Donors in Mali lived in a small rural village, largely one ethnic group. Malian children's Vdelta2-negative repertoires appeared more expanded and less diverse than Australians'.

Vgamma9/Vdelta2+ and Vdelta2-negative gammadelta T cells were flow-sorted from PBMC for bulk sequencing. TCRdb re-called the multiplex PCR reads through CATT. In the table there are 75,000 to 95,000 delta-chain clones, roughly 0.9% of which are singletons. The V and J ends lost 5 bases and 3 bases respectively, with 31 bases between them. The CDR3 covers 20 residues. CDR1 is TSWWSYY, CDR2 QGS, per germline. Turning to this clone: Its antigen is unknown. The TCRdb protein comes from a much larger clone and disagrees with this DNA's translation at residue 15, likely due to a read error; the protein given here is derived from the DNA.

The chain uses TRDV1 and TRDJ1; D tentatively reads TRDD2 or TRDD3 (7 bases each). Matching the DNA to germline supplied the J gene, which TCRdb does not give. The clonotype originates from a pool of human donors (malaria-infected and uninfected, not separated). Sequencing was done on a sample of gamma-delta T cells from blood. CDR3 sequence: CALGKPPLFLLGPRADKLIF. The CDR3, as DNA: TGTGCTCTTGGGAAACCCCCCCTTTTCCTACTGGGGCCCAGGGCCGATAAACTCATCTTT.